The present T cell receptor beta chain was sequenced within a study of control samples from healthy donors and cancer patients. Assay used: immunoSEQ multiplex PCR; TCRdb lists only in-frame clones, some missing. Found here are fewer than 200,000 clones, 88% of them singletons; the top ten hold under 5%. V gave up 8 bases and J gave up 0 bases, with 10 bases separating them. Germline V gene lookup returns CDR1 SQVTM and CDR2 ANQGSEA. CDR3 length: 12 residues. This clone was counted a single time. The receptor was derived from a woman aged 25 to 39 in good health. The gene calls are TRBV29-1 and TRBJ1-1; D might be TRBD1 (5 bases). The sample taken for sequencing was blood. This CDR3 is CSTQALNTEAFF. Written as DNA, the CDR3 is TGCAGCACACAGGCTCTGAACACTGAAGCTTTCTTT.